The present T cell receptor beta chain was sequenced within a study of T cell responses to AZD1222 COVID-19 vaccine. General study points: Nearly half of spike-specific TCRs reportedly target variant regions that are unmutated in the B.1.351 and B.1.1.7 variants. At 160-218 and 743-854, vaccine-associated CD4 TCRs were dominant, and they spanned spike. The donor cohort was predominantly white British with a female majority, and clonal diversity may have been underestimated.

This clone was recorded once. The antigen remains undetermined. Germline V gives CDR1 SGDLS, CDR2 YYNGEE. This CDR3 is built from 14 residues. Trimming cost V 2 bases and J 7 bases; bases outside gene matches: 3. The table came from immunoSEQ multiplex PCR; TCRdb's copy has only in-frame clones and leaves some out. The table lists some 150,000 clones, over 80% of them singletons. The TCR sequence derives from an adult in good health. The chain recombines TRBV9 with TRBJ2-3; TRBD2 matches 11 bases. This material consisted of peripheral blood, taken on day 0 of MenACWY control vaccination. The CDR3 protein is CASSVSGGEYTQYF. CDR3 in DNA: TGTGCCAGCAGCGTTAGCGGGGGGGAATATACGCAGTATTTT. Full variable domain (missing parts from reference TRBV9 and TRBJ2-3): DSGVTQTPKHLITATGQRVTLRCSPRSGDLSVYWYQQSLDQGLQFLIQYYNGEERAKGNILERFSAQQFPDLHSELNLSSLELGDSALYFCASSVSGGEYTQYFGPGTRLTVL.